Below are 6 T cell receptor beta chains sequenced from a single sample in a study of lymphopenia after photon versus proton radiotherapy. The repertoire was sequenced with immunoSEQ multiplex PCR; TCRdb's copy has only in-frame clones and lacks some. The sample yields fewer than 45,000 clones, around 84% seen once. Specimen: peripheral blood, collected from a patient treated with proton-based radiotherapy. All receptors derive from a woman aged 70-85 years with pancreatic cancer. Some clones in this sample may be carry-over from other donors' samples.

This chain links TRBV6-1 with TRBJ1-6; D is unresolved. This CDR3 comprises 17 residues. The ends were cut back, 4 bases at V and 0 bases at J, with 13 bases in the middle. From germline, CDR1 is MNHNS and CDR2 SASEGT. CDR3 nucleotide sequence: TGTGCCAGCAGTGCCGATTCTTTTAGCTCCTATAATTCACCCCTCCACTTT. Its translation is CASSADSFSSYNSPLHF.

The chain links TRBV27 to TRBJ2-7, with D possibly TRBD2 on 6 matching bases. Germline V CDR1 and CDR2: MNHEY, SMNVEV (reference sequence). V dropped 0 bases and J dropped 3 bases, with 15 bases sitting between them. The length of the CDR3 is 16 residues. The DNA of the CDR3 is TGTGCCAGCAGTTTATCTAGTAACGTCGGGGGCTACGAGCAGTACTTC. Residues: CASSLSSNVGGYEQYF.

This chain uses TRBV9 with TRBJ2-7; 11 nucleotides line up with TRBD2. Germline loops: CDR1 SGDLS, CDR2 YYNGEE. V dropped 4 bases and J dropped 2; count of bases not matched to a gene: 2. This CDR3 is built from 14 residues. Written as DNA, the CDR3 is TGTGCCAGCAGCACGGGACTAGCGGCCTACGAGCAGTACTTC. Translation gives CASSTGLAAYEQYF.

The V call is TRBV10-3, the J call TRBJ1-5, with D tentatively TRBD1 (5 bases). Germline values: CDR1 ENHRY, CDR2 SYGVKD. This CDR3 has 18 residues. Trimming cost V 8 bases and J 6 bases, with 29 bases left between them. CDR3: CAISNAQARDGRAQPQHF. DNA of the CDR3: TGTGCCATCTCCAATGCCCAAGCTCGGGACGGACGGGCTCAGCCCCAGCATTTT.

This clone was recorded once. V usage is TRBV30 and J usage is TRBJ2-7; D gene unclear. V lost 3 bases, J lost 6 bases, and 9 bases lay in between. The CDR3 consists of 11 residues. Germline V lookup: CDR1 GTSNPN, CDR2 SVGIG (reference sequence). This chain's CDR3 is CAWSVLVEQYF. CDR3 sequence (DNA): TGTGCCTGGAGCGTCCTAGTCGAGCAGTACTTC.

This clone was counted only a few times. The genes are TRBV19 and TRBJ2-3; no firm D call. Germline CDR1 is LNHDA and CDR2 is SQIVND (reference sequence). V was shortened by 4 bases and J by 2 bases, with 13 bases between the two germline ends. The CDR3 covers 15 residues. The CDR3 DNA sequence: TGTGCCAGTAGTACGATGGGTTTGTTCACAGATACGCAGTATTTT. Protein: CASSTMGLFTDTQYF.